This record looks at one T cell receptor (beta chain) sequence and its context. The source of the sample is a study of blood T cell repertoires in COVID-19. Source study methods: For nucleated cells, counts were estimated from reference gene primer amplification. Measured with immunoSEQ multiplex PCR; TCRdb has only the in-frame clones, and not every one. V and J calls and clone size come straight from that table; D and trimming were deduced from the DNA. The sample holds approximately 230,000 clones, 80% to 90% seen once. Germline CDR1 is SGHTA and CDR2 is FQGNSA. Trimming took 1 base from V and 1 from J, leaving 8 bases between them. The CDR3 runs 14 residues.

This TCR derives from a man aged 40-50 years who had recovered from COVID-19. V and J are TRBV7-2 and TRBJ2-7; D is perhaps TRBD1 (5 bases). Sample: PBMCs or T cells enriched from blood (not recorded which). The CDR3 here is CASSLVAGSYEQYF. CDR3 nucleotide sequence: TGTGCCAGCAGCTTAGTTGCAGGGTCCTACGAGCAGTACTTC.